This passage covers 7 T cell receptor beta chains from one sample sequenced in a study of blood T cell repertoires in COVID-19. Repertoires were generated with immunoSEQ multiplex PCR, while TCRdb's copy carries only in-frame clones and drops some. The sample yields more than 110,000 clones, less than 85% seen once. Sequenced input: peripheral blood. The receptors come from an elderly woman in a cohort sampled during active or convalescent COVID-19.

This clone was observed a handful of times. The chain couples TRBV7-9 to TRBJ1-1, with unresolved D. Trimming left V 5 bases short and J 1 base short, with 11 bases between. Germline CDR1 and CDR2: SEHNR and FQNEAQ (reference sequence). The CDR3 consists of 14 residues. The CDR3 DNA reads TGTGCCAGCAGCCGCACGGGAGGGAACACTGAAGCTTTCTTT. Translated: CASSRTGGNTEAFF.

This clone was recorded only once. This chain joins TRBV24-1 and TRBJ2-1; maybe TRBD1 (6 bases). Germline CDR1 and CDR2: KGHDR and SFDVKD. V was trimmed by 1 base and J by 2 bases, leaving 14 bases between them. CDR3 length equals 17 residues. The CDR3 sequence: CATSDFPGTPAYNEQFF. CDR3 nucleotides: TGTGCCACCAGTGATTTCCCGGGGACACCCGCCTACAATGAGCAGTTCTTC.

This clone appeared a few times. The rearrangement uses TRBV7-2 and TRBJ1-2; the D is unclear. CDR3 size: 15 residues. Per the germline V gene, CDR1 is SGHTA and CDR2 is FQGNSA. Trimming removed 5 bases at V and 8 bases at J, with 21 bases between. CDR3 sequence (DNA): TGTGCCAGCAGCGCATGGGGTCGGGAAAAGGGAGGCTACACCTTC. It codes for CASSAWGREKGGYTF. Supplemented by reference TRBV7-2 and TRBJ1-2, the full variable domain reads GAGVSQSPSNKVTEKGKDVELRCDPISGHTALYWYRQSLGQGLEFLIYFQGNSAPDKSGLPSDRFSAERTGGSVSTLTIQRTQQEDSAVYLCASSAWGREKGGYTFGSGTRLTVV.

The J gene is TRBJ2-5, the V gene TRBV6-2 or TRBV6-3; 7 bases agree with TRBD2. Germline V gives CDR1 MNHEY, CDR2 SVGEGT. V gave up 2 bases and J gave up 4 bases; unmatched junction bases: 10. CDR3 length: 16 residues. Here the CDR3 reads CASSYGRRGGIETQYF. In nucleotides, the CDR3 is TGTGCCAGCAGTTACGGACGACGGGGAGGGATAGAGACCCAGTACTTC.

This chain joins TRBV20-1 and TRBJ1-2; D not resolved. This CDR3 has 11 amino acids. Germline values: CDR1 DFQATT, CDR2 SNEGSKA (reference sequence). Trimming pared 5 bases from V and 8 bases from J, leaving 12 bases between. The CDR3 DNA reads as TGCAGTGCTCCAAGAACACCGGGCTACACCTTC. It is translated as CSAPRTPGYTF.

This rearrangement joins TRBV6-5 to TRBJ1-1; perhaps TRBD1 as D (5 bases). V lost 5 bases to trimming and J lost 2 bases, with 9 bases between them. The CDR3 spans 13 residues. Per the germline V gene, CDR1 is MNHEY and CDR2 is SVGAGI. The CDR3 region is CASSKQENTEAFF. The CDR3 nucleotides are TGTGCCAGCAGTAAACAGGAAAACACTGAAGCTTTCTTT.

The chain links TRBV7-7 to TRBJ1-1; 9 positions match TRBD1. Germline V lookup: CDR1 SSHAT, CDR2 FNYEAQ (reference sequence). This CDR3 spans 16 amino acids. The V and J ends lost 4 bases and 5 bases, in that order; junction bases with no gene match: 11. CDR3 sequence (DNA): TGTGCCAGCAGCTCGAGCCGGGACAGGGAAGGAACTGAAGCTTTCTTT. Translation gives CASSSSRDREGTEAFF. Using reference TRBV7-7 and TRBJ1-1 for the parts outside the CDR3, the full variable domain is GAGVSQSPRYKVTKRGQDVTLRCDPISSHATLYWYQQALGQGPEFLTYFNYEAQPDKSGLPSDRFSAERPEGSISTLTIQRTEQRDSAMYRCASSSSRDREGTEAFFGQGTRLTVV.